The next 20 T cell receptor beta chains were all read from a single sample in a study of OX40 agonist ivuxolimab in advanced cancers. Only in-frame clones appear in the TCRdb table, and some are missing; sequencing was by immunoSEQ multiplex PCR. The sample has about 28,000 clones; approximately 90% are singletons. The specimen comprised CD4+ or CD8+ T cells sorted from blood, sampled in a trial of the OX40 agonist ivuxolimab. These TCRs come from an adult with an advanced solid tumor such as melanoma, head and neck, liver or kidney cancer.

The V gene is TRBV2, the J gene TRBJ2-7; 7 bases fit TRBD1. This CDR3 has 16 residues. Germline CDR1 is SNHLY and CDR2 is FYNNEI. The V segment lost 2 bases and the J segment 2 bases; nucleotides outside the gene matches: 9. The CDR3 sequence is CASSETTGNWTYEQYF. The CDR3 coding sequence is TGTGCCAGCAGTGAAACGACAGGGAACTGGACCTACGAGCAGTACTTC. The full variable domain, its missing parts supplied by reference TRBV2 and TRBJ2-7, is EPEVTQTPSHQVTQMGQEVILRCVPISNHLYFYWYRQILGQKVEFLVSFYNNEISEKSEIFDDQFSVERPDGSNFTLKIRSTKLEDSAMYFCASSETTGNWTYEQYFGPGTRLTVT.

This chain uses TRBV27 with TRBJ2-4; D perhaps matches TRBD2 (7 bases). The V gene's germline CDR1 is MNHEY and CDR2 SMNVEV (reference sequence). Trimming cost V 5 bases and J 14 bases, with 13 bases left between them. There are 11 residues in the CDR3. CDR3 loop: CASSEGGAKYF. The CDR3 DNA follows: TGTGCCAGCAGTGAGGGGGGGGCAAAGTACTTC.

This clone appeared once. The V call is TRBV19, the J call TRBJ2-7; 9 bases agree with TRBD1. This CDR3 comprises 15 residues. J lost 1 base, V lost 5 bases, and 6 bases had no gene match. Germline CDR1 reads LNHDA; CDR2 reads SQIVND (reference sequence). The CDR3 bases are TGTGCCAGTAGTTTCGGGACAGGGAATTCCTACGAGCAGTACTTC. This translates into CASSFGTGNSYEQYF.

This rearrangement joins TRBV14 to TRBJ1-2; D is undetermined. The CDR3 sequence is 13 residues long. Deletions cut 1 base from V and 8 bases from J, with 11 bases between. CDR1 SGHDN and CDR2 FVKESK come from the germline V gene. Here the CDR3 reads CASSQVQTAGYTF. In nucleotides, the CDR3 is TGTGCCAGCAGCCAAGTCCAAACGGCGGGCTACACCTTC. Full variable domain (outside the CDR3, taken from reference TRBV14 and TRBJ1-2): EAGVTQFPSHSVIEKGQTVTLRCDPISGHDNLYWYRRVMGKEIKFLLHFVKESKQDESGMPNNRFLAERTGGTYSTLKVQPAELEDSGVYFCASSQVQTAGYTFGSGTRLTVV.

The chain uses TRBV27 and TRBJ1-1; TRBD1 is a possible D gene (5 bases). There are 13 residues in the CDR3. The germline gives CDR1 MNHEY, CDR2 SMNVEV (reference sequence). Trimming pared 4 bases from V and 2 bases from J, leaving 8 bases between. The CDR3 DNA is TGTGCCAGCAGTTCGGGGACTAACACTGAAGCTTTCTTT. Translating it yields CASSSGTNTEAFF.

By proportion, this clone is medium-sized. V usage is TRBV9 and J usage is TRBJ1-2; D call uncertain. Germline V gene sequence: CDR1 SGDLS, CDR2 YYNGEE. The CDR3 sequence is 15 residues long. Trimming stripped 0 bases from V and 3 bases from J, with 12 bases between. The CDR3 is CASSVGWGGDYGYTF. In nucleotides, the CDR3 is TGTGCCAGCAGCGTAGGTTGGGGTGGCGACTATGGCTACACCTTC.

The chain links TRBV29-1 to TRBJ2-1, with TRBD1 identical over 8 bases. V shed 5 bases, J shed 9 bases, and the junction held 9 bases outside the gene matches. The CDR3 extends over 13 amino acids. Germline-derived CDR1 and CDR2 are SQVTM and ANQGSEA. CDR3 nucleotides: TGCAGCGTTCAAACAGGGGGGCGAATTGAGCAGTTCTTC. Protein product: CSVQTGGRIEQFF.

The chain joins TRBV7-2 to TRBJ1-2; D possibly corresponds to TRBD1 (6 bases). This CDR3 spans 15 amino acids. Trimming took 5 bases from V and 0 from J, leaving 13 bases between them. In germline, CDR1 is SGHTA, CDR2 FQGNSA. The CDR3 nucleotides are TGTGCCAGCAGCGCCGGGGGGGCGCCTAACTATGGCTACACCTTC. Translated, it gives CASSAGGAPNYGYTF.

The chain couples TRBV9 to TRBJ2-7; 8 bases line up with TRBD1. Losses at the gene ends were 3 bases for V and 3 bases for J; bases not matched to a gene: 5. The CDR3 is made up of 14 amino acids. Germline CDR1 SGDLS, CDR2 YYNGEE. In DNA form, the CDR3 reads TGTGCCAGCAGCGCCTACGGACAGGGCTACGAGCAGTACTTC. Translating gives CASSAYGQGYEQYF.

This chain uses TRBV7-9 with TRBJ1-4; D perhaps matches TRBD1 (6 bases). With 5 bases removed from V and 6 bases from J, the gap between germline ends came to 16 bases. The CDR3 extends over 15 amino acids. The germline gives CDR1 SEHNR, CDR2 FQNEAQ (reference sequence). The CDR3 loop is CASSPDRTGHEKLFF. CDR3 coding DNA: TGTGCCAGCAGCCCAGACAGGACGGGACATGAAAAACTGTTTTTT. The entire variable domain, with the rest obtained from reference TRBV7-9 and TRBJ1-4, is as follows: DTGVSQNPRHKITKRGQNVTFRCDPISEHNRLYWYRQTLGQGPEFLTYFQNEAQLEKSRLLSDRFSAERPKGSFSTLEIQRTEQGDSAMYLCASSPDRTGHEKLFFGSGTQLSVL.

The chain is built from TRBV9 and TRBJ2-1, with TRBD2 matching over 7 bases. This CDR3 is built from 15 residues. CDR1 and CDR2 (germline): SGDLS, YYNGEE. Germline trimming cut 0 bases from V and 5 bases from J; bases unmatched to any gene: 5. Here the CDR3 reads CASSVATSWNNEQFF. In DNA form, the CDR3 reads TGTGCCAGCAGCGTAGCGACTAGCTGGAACAATGAGCAGTTCTTC.

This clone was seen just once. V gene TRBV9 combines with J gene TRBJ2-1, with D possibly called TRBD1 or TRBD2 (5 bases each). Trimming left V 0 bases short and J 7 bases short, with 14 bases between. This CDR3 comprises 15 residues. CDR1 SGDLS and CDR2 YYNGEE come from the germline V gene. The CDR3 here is CASSVGGGFKNEQFF. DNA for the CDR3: TGTGCCAGCAGCGTAGGTGGGGGTTTTAAGAATGAGCAGTTCTTC.

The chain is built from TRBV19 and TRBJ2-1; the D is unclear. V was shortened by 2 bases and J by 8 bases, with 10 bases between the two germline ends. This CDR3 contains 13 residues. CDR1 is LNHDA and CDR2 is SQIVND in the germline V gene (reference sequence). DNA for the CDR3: TGTGCCAGTAGTATATACCTCCAGGATGAGCAGTTCTTC. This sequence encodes CASSIYLQDEQFF.

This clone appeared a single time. CDR3 amino acids: CASSGATNEKLFF. CDR3 sequence (DNA): TGTGCCAGCTCCGGGGCAACTAATGAAAAACTGTTTTTT. The genes are TRBV27 and TRBJ1-4; D remains unclear. Germline CDR1 reads MNHEY; CDR2 reads SMNVEV (reference sequence). This CDR3 spans 13 amino acids. V was cut by 8 bases and J by 0 bases, with 7 bases left in between.

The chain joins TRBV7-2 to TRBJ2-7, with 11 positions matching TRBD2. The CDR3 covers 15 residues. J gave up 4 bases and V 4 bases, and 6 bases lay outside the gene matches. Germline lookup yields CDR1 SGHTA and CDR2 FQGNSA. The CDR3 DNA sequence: TGTGCCAGCAGCTACCGGACTAGCGGGCCATACGAGCAGTACTTC. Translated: CASSYRTSGPYEQYF.

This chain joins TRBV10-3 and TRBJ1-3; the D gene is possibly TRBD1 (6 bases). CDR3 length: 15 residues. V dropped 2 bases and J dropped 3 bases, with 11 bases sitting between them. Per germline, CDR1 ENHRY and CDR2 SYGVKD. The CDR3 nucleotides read TGTGCCATCAGTGAGGAAGGGGGAGGTGGAAACACCATATATTTT. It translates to CAISEEGGGGNTIYF.

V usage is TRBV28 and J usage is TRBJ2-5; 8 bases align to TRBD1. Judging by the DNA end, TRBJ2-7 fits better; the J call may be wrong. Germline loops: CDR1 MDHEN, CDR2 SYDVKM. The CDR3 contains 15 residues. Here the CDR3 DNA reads TGTGCCAGCAGTCTGGGGGGTGGACAGGGATACGAGCAGTACTTC. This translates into CASSLGGGQGYEQYF.

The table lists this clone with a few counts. This CDR3 reads CASSSGVDTEAFF. The CDR3 DNA is TGTGCCAGCAGCTCCGGGGTGGACACTGAAGCTTTCTTT. The gene calls are TRBV7-9 and TRBJ1-1; D unresolved. V was clipped by 4 bases and J by 3 bases, with 9 bases between them. The CDR3 loop spans 13 amino acids. Germline values: CDR1 SEHNR, CDR2 FQNEAQ (reference sequence). The full variable domain, rest sourced from reference TRBV7-9 and TRBJ1-1, is DTGVSQNPRHKITKRGQNVTFRCDPISEHNRLYWYRQTLGQGPEFLTYFQNEAQLEKSRLLSDRFSAERPKGSFSTLEIQRTEQGDSAMYLCASSSGVDTEAFFGQGTRLTVV.

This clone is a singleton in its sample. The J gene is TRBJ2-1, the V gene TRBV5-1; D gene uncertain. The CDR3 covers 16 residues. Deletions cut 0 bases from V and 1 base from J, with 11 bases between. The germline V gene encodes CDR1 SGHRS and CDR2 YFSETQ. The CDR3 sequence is CASSLGLSYSYNEQFF. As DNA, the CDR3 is TGCGCCAGCAGCTTGGGGCTATCCTATTCCTACAATGAGCAGTTCTTC. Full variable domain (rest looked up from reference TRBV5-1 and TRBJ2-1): KAGVTQTPRYLIKTRGQQVTLSCSPISGHRSVSWYQQTPGQGLQFLFEYFSETQRNKGNFPGRFSGRQFSNSRSEMNVSTLELGDSALYLCASSLGLSYSYNEQFFGPGTRLTVL.

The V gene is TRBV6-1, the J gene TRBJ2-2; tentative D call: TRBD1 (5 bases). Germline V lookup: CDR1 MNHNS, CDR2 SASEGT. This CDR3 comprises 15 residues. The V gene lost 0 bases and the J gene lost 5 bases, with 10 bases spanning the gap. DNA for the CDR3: TGTGCCAGCAGTGAAGCGGAAGGGGATACCGGGGAGCTGTTTTTT. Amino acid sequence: CASSEAEGDTGELFF.